Listed below are T cell receptor beta chains from one sample, sequenced in a study of T cell responses to AZD1222 COVID-19 vaccine. TCRdb's copy holds only in-frame clones and misses some; the assay was immunoSEQ multiplex PCR. Among fewer than 100,000 clones listed, about 83% were seen once. This specimen consisted of peripheral blood, obtained 28 days after the second AZD1222 dose. Source of these receptors: an adult who received the AZD1222 COVID-19 vaccine. CDR3s include the opening cysteine and the closing phenylalanine or tryptophan. A D gene is named only where the DNA matches it firmly. Only some rows state a clone size, as once, few, many or a class for expanded clones.

v_call: TRBV7-2; cdr3_length: 14; j_call: TRBJ1-1; clone_size: .; d_call: .; cdr3_nt: TGTGCCAGCAGCTTACTAAATATGAACACTGAAGCTTTCTTT; cdr3_aa: CASSLLNMNTEAFF
v_call: TRBV3-1/TRBV3-2; cdr3_length: 16; j_call: TRBJ2-5; clone_size: few; d_call: .; cdr3_nt: TGTGCCAGCAGCCAAGATCGGAGGCAGGGTTACGAGACCCAGTACTTC; cdr3_aa: CASSQDRRQGYETQYF
v_call: TRBV2; cdr3_length: 14; j_call: TRBJ2-7; clone_size: .; d_call: .; cdr3_nt: TGTGCCAGCATTGTAGGCGCCCACTCCTACGAGCAGTACTTC; cdr3_aa: CASIVGAHSYEQYF
v_call: TRBV5-8; cdr3_length: 13; j_call: TRBJ1-1; clone_size: .; d_call: .; cdr3_nt: TGTGCCAGCAGCTTGTCGTTACGAGCTGAAGCTTTCTTT; cdr3_aa: CASSLSLRAEAFF
v_call: TRBV10-3; cdr3_length: 16; j_call: TRBJ1-3; clone_size: .; d_call: .; cdr3_nt: TGTGCCATCAGTGGGGTACAGTACCCTTCTGGAAACACCATATATTTT; cdr3_aa: CAISGVQYPSGNTIYF
v_call: TRBV6-5; cdr3_length: 12; j_call: TRBJ2-7; clone_size: .; d_call: .; cdr3_nt: TGTGCCAGCAACCCCCGAACCGGCGAGCAGTACTTC; cdr3_aa: CASNPRTGEQYF
v_call: TRBV27; cdr3_length: 18; j_call: TRBJ2-6; clone_size: few; d_call: TRBD2; cdr3_nt: TGTGCCAGCAGTTTATGGTGGGGGGGGAGCTCTGGGGCCAACGTCCTGACTTTC; cdr3_aa: CASSLWWGGSSGANVLTF
v_call: TRBV2; cdr3_length: 13; j_call: TRBJ2-7; clone_size: .; d_call: TRBD1; cdr3_nt: TGTGCCAGCAGTTCCGGGACAGTTTACGAGCAGTACTTC; cdr3_aa: CASSSGTVYEQYF
v_call: TRBV12-5; cdr3_length: 11; j_call: TRBJ2-1; clone_size: .; d_call: .; cdr3_nt: TGTGCTAGTGGTTTGTCCGGGGCGCAGTTCTTC; cdr3_aa: CASGLSGAQFF
v_call: TRBV9; cdr3_length: 13; j_call: TRBJ2-3; clone_size: .; d_call: .; cdr3_nt: TGTGCCAGCAGCCCCAGGAAGGCAGATACGCAGTATTTT; cdr3_aa: CASSPRKADTQYF
v_call: TRBV11-2; cdr3_length: 11; j_call: TRBJ1-1; clone_size: .; d_call: .; cdr3_nt: TGTGCCAGCAGCTTATACACTGAAGCTTTCTTT; cdr3_aa: CASSLYTEAFF
v_call: TRBV5-1; cdr3_length: 14; j_call: TRBJ1-5; clone_size: .; d_call: .; cdr3_nt: TGCGCCAGCAGCTTGTACAGGAACGGTCAGCCCCAGCATTTT; cdr3_aa: CASSLYRNGQPQHF
v_call: TRBV5-1; cdr3_length: 14; j_call: TRBJ2-1; clone_size: .; d_call: TRBD1; cdr3_nt: TGCGCCAGCGCTCGGGGACAGACCTACAATGAGCAGTTCTTC; cdr3_aa: CASARGQTYNEQFF
v_call: TRBV7-9; cdr3_length: 15; j_call: TRBJ2-1; clone_size: .; d_call: .; cdr3_nt: TGTGCCAGCAGGAAACAGGGTGGTTACGGGAATGAGCAGTTCTTC; cdr3_aa: CASRKQGGYGNEQFF
v_call: TRBV21-1; cdr3_length: 19; j_call: TRBJ2-7; clone_size: .; d_call: .; cdr3_nt: TGTGCCAGCAGCAAATCTGACGGGGATTGTGGAATGGGGGTACTCGAGCAGTACTTC; cdr3_aa: CASSKSDGDCGMGVLEQYF
v_call: TRBV15; cdr3_length: 15; j_call: TRBJ2-7; clone_size: .; d_call: .; cdr3_nt: TGTGCCACCAGCAGAGATGGGGGATTGACCTACGAGCAGTACTTC; cdr3_aa: CATSRDGGLTYEQYF
v_call: TRBV6-5; cdr3_length: 12; j_call: TRBJ1-3; clone_size: .; d_call: .; cdr3_nt: TGTGCCAGCTGGGGCTCTGGAAACACCATATATTTT; cdr3_aa: CASWGSGNTIYF
v_call: TRBV6-2/TRBV6-3; cdr3_length: 12; j_call: TRBJ1-1; clone_size: .; d_call: .; cdr3_nt: TGTGCCAGCAGTGTCTCCTTGGCTGAAGCTTTCTTT; cdr3_aa: CASSVSLAEAFF
v_call: TRBV27; cdr3_length: 14; j_call: TRBJ2-7; clone_size: .; d_call: .; cdr3_nt: TGTGCCAGCAGTTTACCCGGGATTCCCCACGAGCAGTACTTC; cdr3_aa: CASSLPGIPHEQYF
v_call: TRBV28; cdr3_length: 12; j_call: TRBJ1-6; clone_size: .; d_call: .; cdr3_nt: TGTCTTGTGGGCGGTTCTAATTCACCCCTCCACTTT; cdr3_aa: CLVGGSNSPLHF
v_call: TRBV7-2; cdr3_length: 16; j_call: TRBJ1-6; clone_size: .; d_call: TRBD1; cdr3_nt: TGTGCCAGCAGCCAACGGACAGGGGGCCGGTATTCACCCCTCCACTTT; cdr3_aa: CASSQRTGGRYSPLHF
v_call: TRBV28; cdr3_length: 14; j_call: TRBJ2-7; clone_size: .; d_call: TRBD1; cdr3_nt: TGTGCCAGCAGTCACAGGACAGGGCCCTACGAGCAGTACTTC; cdr3_aa: CASSHRTGPYEQYF
v_call: TRBV4-3; cdr3_length: 14; j_call: TRBJ1-1; clone_size: .; d_call: .; cdr3_nt: TGCGCCAGCAGCAAAGTTCAGGGGAACACTGAAGCTTTCTTT; cdr3_aa: CASSKVQGNTEAFF
v_call: TRBV5-6; cdr3_length: 14; j_call: TRBJ2-4; clone_size: .; d_call: .; cdr3_nt: TGTGCCAGCAGCTCTGTACTAGCCAAAAACATTCAGTACTTC; cdr3_aa: CASSSVLAKNIQYF
v_call: TRBV18; cdr3_length: 14; j_call: TRBJ2-5; clone_size: .; d_call: .; cdr3_nt: TGTGCCAGCTCACTAAATGGCCATCAAGAGACCCAGTACTTC; cdr3_aa: CASSLNGHQETQYF
v_call: TRBV27; cdr3_length: 14; j_call: TRBJ1-4; clone_size: .; d_call: .; cdr3_nt: TGTGCCAGCAGACCAGACAGACCTAATGAAAAACTGTTTTTT; cdr3_aa: CASRPDRPNEKLFF
v_call: TRBV7-2; cdr3_length: 15; j_call: TRBJ1-4; clone_size: .; d_call: .; cdr3_nt: TGTGCCAGCAGCTTAGACGGGATCGGGAGTGAAAAACTGTTTTTT; cdr3_aa: CASSLDGIGSEKLFF
v_call: TRBV24-1; cdr3_length: 16; j_call: TRBJ2-3; clone_size: .; d_call: .; cdr3_nt: TGTGCCACCAGTGATTTGGGGCAGGGTCGCACAGATACGCAGTATTTT; cdr3_aa: CATSDLGQGRTDTQYF
v_call: TRBV6-5; cdr3_length: 14; j_call: TRBJ1-2; clone_size: .; d_call: TRBD1; cdr3_nt: TGTGCCAGCAGTACAGGGACAGGGGTTAATGGCTACACCTTC; cdr3_aa: CASSTGTGVNGYTF
v_call: TRBV2; cdr3_length: 15; j_call: TRBJ2-7; clone_size: few; d_call: .; cdr3_nt: TGTGCCAGTACAAGGGGGTCAGGGAGTATGTACGAGCAGTACTTC; cdr3_aa: CASTRGSGSMYEQYF
v_call: TRBV5-1; cdr3_length: 14; j_call: TRBJ2-3; clone_size: .; d_call: .; cdr3_nt: TGCGCCAGCAGCTCTGAGGCAGGGGCAGATACGCAGTATTTT; cdr3_aa: CASSSEAGADTQYF